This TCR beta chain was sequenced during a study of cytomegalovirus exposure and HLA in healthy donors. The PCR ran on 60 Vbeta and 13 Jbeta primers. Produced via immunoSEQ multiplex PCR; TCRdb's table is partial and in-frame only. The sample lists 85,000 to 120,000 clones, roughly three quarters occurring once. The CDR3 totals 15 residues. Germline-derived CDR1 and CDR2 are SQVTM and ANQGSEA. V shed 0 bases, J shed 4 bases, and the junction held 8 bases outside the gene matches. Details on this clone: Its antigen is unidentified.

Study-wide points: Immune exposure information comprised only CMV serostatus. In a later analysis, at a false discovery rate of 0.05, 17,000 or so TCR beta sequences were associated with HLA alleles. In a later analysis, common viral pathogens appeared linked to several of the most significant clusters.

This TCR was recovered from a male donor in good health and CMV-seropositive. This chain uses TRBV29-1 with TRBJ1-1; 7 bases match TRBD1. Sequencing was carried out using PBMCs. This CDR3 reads CSVEDLTGVGTEAFF. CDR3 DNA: TGCAGCGTTGAAGATCTTACAGGGGTCGGCACTGAAGCTTTCTTT.